Sequencing of this T cell receptor (beta chain) was carried out in a study of identical twins. V lost 3 bases and J 2 bases, leaving 5 bases between the germline ends. Germline CDR1 is DFQATT and CDR2 is SNEGSKA (reference sequence). CDR3 length equals 12 residues. TCRdb reanalysed the 5' RACE reads using MiXCR and keeps one entry per CDR3 protein. The table includes approximately 690,000 distinct CDR3 sequences, around 5.7% detected once. This clonotype was seen repeatedly, ten times or more. The TCR comes from a man aged 18 to 35 in good health. The chain recombines TRBV20-1 with TRBJ2-1; D gene uncertain. The material sequenced was naive T cells sorted from blood. CDR3 coding DNA: TGCAGTGCTAGTTCCCCCTACAATGAGCAGTTCTTC. Amino acids: CSASSPYNEQFF.